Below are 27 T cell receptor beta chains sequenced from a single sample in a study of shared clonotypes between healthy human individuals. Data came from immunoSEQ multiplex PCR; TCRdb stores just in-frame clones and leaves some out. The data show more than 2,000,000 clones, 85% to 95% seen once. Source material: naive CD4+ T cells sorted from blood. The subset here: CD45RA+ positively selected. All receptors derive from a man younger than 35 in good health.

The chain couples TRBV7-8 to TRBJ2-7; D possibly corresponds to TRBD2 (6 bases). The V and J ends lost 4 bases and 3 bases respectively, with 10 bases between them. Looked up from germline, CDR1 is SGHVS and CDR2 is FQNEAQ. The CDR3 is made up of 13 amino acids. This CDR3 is CASSSGLLYEQYF. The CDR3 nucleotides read TGTGCCAGCAGCTCGGGACTCCTCTACGAGCAGTACTTC.

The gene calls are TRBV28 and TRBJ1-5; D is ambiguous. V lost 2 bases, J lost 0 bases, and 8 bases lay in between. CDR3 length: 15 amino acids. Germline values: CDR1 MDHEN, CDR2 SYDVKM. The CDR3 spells CASSLTVYSNQPQHF. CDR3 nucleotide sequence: TGTGCCAGCAGTTTAACGGTCTATAGCAATCAGCCCCAGCATTTT.

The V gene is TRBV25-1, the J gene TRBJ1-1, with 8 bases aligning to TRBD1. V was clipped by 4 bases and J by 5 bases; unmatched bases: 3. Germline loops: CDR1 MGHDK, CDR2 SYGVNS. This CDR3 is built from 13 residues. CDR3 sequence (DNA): TGTGCCAGCAGTGGTCGACAGGGGACTGAAGCTTTCTTT. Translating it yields CASSGRQGTEAFF.

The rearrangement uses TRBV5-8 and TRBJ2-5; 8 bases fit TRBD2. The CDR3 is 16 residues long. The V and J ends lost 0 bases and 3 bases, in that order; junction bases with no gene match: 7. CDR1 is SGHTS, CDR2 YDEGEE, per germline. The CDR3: CASSLERSGGEETQYF. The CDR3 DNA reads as TGTGCCAGCAGCTTGGAGCGGAGCGGGGGTGAAGAGACCCAGTACTTC.

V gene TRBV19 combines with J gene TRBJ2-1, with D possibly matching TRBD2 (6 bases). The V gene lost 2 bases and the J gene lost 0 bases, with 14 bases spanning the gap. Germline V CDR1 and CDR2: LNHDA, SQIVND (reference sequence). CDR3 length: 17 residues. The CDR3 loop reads CASSILWDFTSYNEQFF. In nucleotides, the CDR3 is TGTGCCAGTAGTATACTGTGGGACTTCACCTCCTACAATGAGCAGTTCTTC.

The CDR3 nucleotides are TGTGCCAGTAGTCTCAGGACAGGGAGTCTGTACACTGAAGCTTTCTTT. Amino acids: CASSLRTGSLYTEAFF. This sequence joins TRBV19 and TRBJ1-1; 8 bases map to TRBD1. Germline V CDR1 and CDR2: LNHDA, SQIVND (reference sequence). The V segment lost 5 bases and the J segment 3 bases; nucleotides outside the gene matches: 11. This CDR3 has 16 residues.

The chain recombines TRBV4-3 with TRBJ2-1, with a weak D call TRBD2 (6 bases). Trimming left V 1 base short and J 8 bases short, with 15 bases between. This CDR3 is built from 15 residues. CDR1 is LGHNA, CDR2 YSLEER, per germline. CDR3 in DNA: TGCGCCAGCAGCCAAGGCCCAGTCCCGGGGGATGAGCAGTTCTTC. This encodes CASSQGPVPGDEQFF.

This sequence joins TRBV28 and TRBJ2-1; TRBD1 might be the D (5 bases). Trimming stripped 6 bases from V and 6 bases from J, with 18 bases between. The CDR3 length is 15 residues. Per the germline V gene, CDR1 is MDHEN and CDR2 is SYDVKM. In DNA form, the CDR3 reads TGTGCCAGCAGCTTAGCCCGAACAGGAACCAATGAGCAGTTCTTC. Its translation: CASSLARTGTNEQFF.

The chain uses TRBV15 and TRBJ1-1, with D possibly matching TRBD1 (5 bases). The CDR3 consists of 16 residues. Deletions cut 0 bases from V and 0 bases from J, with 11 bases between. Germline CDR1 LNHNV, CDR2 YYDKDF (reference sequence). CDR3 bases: TGTGCCACCAGCAGAGATCCTCCAGGGATGAACACTGAAGCTTTCTTT. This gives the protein CATSRDPPGMNTEAFF.

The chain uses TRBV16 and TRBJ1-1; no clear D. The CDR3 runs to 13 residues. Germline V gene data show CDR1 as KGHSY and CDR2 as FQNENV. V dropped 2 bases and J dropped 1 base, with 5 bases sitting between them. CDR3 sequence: CASSQSKNTEAFF. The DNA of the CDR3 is TGTGCCAGCAGCCAAAGCAAGAACACTGAAGCTTTCTTT.

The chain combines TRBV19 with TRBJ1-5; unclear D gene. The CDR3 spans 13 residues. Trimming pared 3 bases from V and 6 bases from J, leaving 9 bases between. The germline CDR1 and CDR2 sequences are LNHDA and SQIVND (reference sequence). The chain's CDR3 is CASSIHGGQPQHF. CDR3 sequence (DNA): TGTGCCAGTAGTATTCATGGAGGTCAGCCCCAGCATTTT.

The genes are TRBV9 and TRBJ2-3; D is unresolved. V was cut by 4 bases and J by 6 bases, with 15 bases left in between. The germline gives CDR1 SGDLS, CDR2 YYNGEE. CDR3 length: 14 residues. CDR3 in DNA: TGTGCCAGCAGCCCACTACCCTCTTCGGATACGCAGTATTTT. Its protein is CASSPLPSSDTQYF.

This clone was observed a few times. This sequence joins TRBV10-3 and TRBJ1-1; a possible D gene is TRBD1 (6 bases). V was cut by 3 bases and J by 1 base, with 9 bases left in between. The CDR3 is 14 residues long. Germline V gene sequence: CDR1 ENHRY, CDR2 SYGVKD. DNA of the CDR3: TGTGCCATCAGTGATAAGGGGGGGAACACTGAAGCTTTCTTT. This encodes CAISDKGGNTEAFF.

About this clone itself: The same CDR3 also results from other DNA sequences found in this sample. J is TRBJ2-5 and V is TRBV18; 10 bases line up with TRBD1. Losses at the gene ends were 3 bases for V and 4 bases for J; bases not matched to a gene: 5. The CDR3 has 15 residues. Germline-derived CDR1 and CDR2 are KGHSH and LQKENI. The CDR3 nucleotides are TGTGCCAGCTCACCCCGACAGGGGGCTGGAGAGACCCAGTACTTC. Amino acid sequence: CASSPRQGAGETQYF.

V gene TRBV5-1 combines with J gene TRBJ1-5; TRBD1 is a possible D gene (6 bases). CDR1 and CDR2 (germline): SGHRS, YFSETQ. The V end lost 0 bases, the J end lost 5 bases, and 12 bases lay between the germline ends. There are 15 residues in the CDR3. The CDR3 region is CASSLVGGAHQPQHF. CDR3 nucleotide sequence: TGCGCCAGCAGCTTGGTGGGGGGCGCACATCAGCCCCAGCATTTT. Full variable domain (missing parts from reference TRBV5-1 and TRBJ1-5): KAGVTQTPRYLIKTRGQQVTLSCSPISGHRSVSWYQQTPGQGLQFLFEYFSETQRNKGNFPGRFSGRQFSNSRSEMNVSTLELGDSALYLCASSLVGGAHQPQHFGDGTRLSIL.

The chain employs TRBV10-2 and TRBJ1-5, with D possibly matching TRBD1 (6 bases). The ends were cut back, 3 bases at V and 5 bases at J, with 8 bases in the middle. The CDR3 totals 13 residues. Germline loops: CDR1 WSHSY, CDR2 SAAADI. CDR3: CASSETGHQPQHF. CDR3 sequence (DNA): TGCGCCAGCAGTGAAACAGGGCATCAGCCCCAGCATTTT.

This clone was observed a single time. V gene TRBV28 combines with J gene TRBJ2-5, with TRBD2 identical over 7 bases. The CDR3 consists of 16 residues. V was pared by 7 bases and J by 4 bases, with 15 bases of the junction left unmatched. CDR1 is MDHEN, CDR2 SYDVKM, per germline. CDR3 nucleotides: TGTGCCAGCACCCGAAGATTGGGGGGGAGAGGAGAGACCCAGTACTTC. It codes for CASTRRLGGRGETQYF.

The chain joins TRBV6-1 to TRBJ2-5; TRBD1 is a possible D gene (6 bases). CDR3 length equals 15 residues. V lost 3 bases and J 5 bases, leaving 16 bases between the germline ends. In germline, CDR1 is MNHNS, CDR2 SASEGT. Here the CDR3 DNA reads TGTGCCAGCAGTGACAACAGGGTAGGGAGCGAGACCCAGTACTTC. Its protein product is CASSDNRVGSETQYF.

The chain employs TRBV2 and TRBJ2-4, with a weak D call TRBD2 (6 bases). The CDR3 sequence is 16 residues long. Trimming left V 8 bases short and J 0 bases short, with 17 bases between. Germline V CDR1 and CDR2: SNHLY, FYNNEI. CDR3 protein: CASADGGKRAKNIQYF. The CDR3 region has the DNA TGTGCCAGCGCAGATGGGGGGAAGCGAGCCAAAAACATTCAGTACTTC. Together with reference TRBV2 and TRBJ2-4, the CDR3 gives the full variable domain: EPEVTQTPSHQVTQMGQEVILRCVPISNHLYFYWYRQILGQKVEFLVSFYNNEISEKSEIFDDQFSVERPDGSNFTLKIRSTKLEDSAMYFCASADGGKRAKNIQYFGAGTRLSVL.

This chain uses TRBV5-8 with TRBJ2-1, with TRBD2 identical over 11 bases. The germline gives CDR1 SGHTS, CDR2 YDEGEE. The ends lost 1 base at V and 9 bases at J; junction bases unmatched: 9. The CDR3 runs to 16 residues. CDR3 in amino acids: CASSLLAGGVVVEQFF. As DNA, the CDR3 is TGTGCCAGCAGCTTGCTAGCGGGAGGCGTTGTCGTTGAGCAGTTCTTC.

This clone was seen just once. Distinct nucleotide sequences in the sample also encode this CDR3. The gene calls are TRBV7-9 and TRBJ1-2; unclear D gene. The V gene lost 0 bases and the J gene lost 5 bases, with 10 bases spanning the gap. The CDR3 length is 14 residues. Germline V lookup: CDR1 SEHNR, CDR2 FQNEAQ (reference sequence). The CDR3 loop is CASSLAGPPYGYTF. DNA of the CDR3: TGTGCCAGCAGCTTAGCAGGGCCCCCATATGGCTACACCTTC.

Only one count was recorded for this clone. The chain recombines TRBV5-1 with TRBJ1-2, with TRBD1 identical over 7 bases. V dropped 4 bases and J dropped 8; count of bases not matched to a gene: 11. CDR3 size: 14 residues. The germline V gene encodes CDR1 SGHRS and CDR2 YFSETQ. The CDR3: CASSVGQEGIGYTF. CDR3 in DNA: TGCGCCAGCAGCGTCGGACAGGAGGGGATAGGCTACACCTTC. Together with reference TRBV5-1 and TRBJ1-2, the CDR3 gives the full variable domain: KAGVTQTPRYLIKTRGQQVTLSCSPISGHRSVSWYQQTPGQGLQFLFEYFSETQRNKGNFPGRFSGRQFSNSRSEMNVSTLELGDSALYLCASSVGQEGIGYTFGSGTRLTVV.

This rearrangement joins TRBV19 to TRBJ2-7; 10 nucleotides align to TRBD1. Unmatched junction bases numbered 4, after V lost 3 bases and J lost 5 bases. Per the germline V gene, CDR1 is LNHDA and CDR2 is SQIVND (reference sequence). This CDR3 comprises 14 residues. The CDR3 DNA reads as TGTGCCAGTAGTATGGGACAGGGGATCGACGAGCAGTACTTC. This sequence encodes CASSMGQGIDEQYF. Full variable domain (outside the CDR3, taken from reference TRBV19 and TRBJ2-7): DGGITQSPKYLFRKEGQNVTLSCEQNLNHDAMYWYRQDPGQGLRLIYYSQIVNDFQKGDIAEGYSVSREKKESFPLTVTSAQKNPTAFYLCASSMGQGIDEQYFGPGTRLTVT.

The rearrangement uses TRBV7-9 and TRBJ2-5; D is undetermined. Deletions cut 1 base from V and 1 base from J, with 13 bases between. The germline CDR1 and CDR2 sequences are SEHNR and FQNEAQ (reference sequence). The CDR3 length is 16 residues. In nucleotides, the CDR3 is TGTGCCAGCAGCTTAGGTGGGGTGGCGGTCCAAGAGACCCAGTACTTC. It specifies CASSLGGVAVQETQYF. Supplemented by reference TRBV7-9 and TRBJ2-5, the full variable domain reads DTGVSQNPRHKITKRGQNVTFRCDPISEHNRLYWYRQTLGQGPEFLTYFQNEAQLEKSRLLSDRFSAERPKGSFSTLEIQRTEQGDSAMYLCASSLGGVAVQETQYFGPGTRLLVL.

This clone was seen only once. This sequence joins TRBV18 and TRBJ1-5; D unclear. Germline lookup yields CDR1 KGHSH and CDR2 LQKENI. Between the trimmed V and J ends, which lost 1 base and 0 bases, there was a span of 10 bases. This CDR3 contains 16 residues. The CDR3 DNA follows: TGTGCCAGCTCACCACGGCAGCCCGATAGCAATCAGCCCCAGCATTTT. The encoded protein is CASSPRQPDSNQPQHF. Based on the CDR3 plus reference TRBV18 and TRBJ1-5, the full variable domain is NAGVMQNPRHLVRRRGQEARLRCSPMKGHSHVYWYRQLPEEGLKFMVYLQKENIIDESGMPKERFSAEFPKEGPSILRIQQVVRGDSAAYFCASSPRQPDSNQPQHFGDGTRLSIL.

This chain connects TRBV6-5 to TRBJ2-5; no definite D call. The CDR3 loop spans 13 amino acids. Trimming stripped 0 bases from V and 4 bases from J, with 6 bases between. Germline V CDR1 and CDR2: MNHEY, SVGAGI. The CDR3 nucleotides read TGTGCCAGCAGTTACTCGCCGAGAGAGACCCAGTACTTC. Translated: CASSYSPRETQYF.

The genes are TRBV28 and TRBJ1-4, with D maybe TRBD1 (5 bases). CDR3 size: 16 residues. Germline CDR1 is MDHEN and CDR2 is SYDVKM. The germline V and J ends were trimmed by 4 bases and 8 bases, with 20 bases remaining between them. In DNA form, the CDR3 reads TGTGCCAGCAGTTCCACAACAGGCCAAGTAGACGAAAAACTGTTTTTT. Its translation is CASSSTTGQVDEKLFF.